The T cell receptor beta chain under discussion was sequenced for a study of T cells after yellow fever vaccination (dated by TCRdb to the late 2010s). About the full investigation: The SMART-Seq v4 Ultra Low Input RNA kit was used to prepare libraries from fractions with low cell numbers. To track T-cell clones before and after primary and booster YFV17D yellow fever vaccination, bulk TCR alpha and beta repertoires were sequenced longitudinally. The cohort comprised two healthy male donors, one aged 18 to 30 and one aged 30 to 39 years. Blood was drawn at multiple timepoints before and after primary and secondary immunization, with bulk PBMC replicates and cell subsets isolated.

TCRdb names Illumina NovaSeq 6000 as the instrument used. TCR cDNA was synthesized by 5'RACE template switching, through which a universal primer site and unique molecular identifiers were introduced. Priming of cDNA synthesis was performed from both the TCR alpha and TCR beta constant segments. Library amplification used two PCR steps, and the second PCR step added sample barcodes and sequencing adapters. Sequencing of libraries was done on Illumina HiSeq 2500 (2x100 bp) or NovaSeq (2x150 bp). Processing in the source paper ran as follows. Reads were demultiplexed and collapsed into UMI consensus sequences with MIGEC, and V(D)J alignment was performed with MiXCR. Vaccine-responding clonotypes were identified with edgeR using replicate PBMC samples, with FDR below 0.01 and a log2 fold change above 5 up to day 15 being required. CD4 or CD8 identity was assigned to each bulk clonotype according to whether the clonotype was present at higher abundance in the sequenced CD4 repertoire or the sequenced CD8 repertoire. TCRdb trimmed the raw reads at Q25, called clones with MiXCR and kept productive beta chains. Each CDR3 protein gets just one entry, which takes the most common genes and DNA from the rows behind it. The V and J calls come from TCRdb's annotation, not from the publication. This sample gives approximately 450,000 distinct CDR3 sequences in total; around a sixth of them show up just once. About a sixth of the sample rests with the top ten.

The treatment or condition tag for this specimen amounts to: live attenuated yellow fever vaccine strain. At every blood-draw timepoint, two biological replicates of bulk PBMCs were collected. PBMCs were isolated from peripheral blood using a standard Ficoll-Paque protocol. TriZol was used to extract RNA from bulk PBMCs, CD4 and CD8 fractions, and dextramer-positive and dextramer-negative fractions. This clonotype has more than one count but fewer than ten. It has no known antigen specificity. No clone much larger than this one lies a single base away; base qualities are absent. According to the germline V gene, CDR1 reads SGHRS and CDR2 reads YFSETQ. V sheds 0 bases and J sheds 0 bases, leaving 7 bases between their ends. Its CDR3 holds 15 amino acids, cysteine through phenylalanine. The sequence is cut down to CDR3 DNA, 45 bases in frame from base 1. General study outcomes and caveats: Only two donors were included in the study, so the extent to which the findings can be generalized is limited. Compared with the primary T-cell response, the secondary T-cell response was weaker but faster, peaking on day 5 rather than day 15. Because abundant contaminating clonotypes from the bulk population could be contained in FACS-sorted repertoires, computational filtering was required. A small share of clonotypes occurred in both CD4 and CD8 compartments, likely arising from convergent recombination. After the booster, most clones that had expanded after primary vaccination were detected again (over 95% of CD4 and 88% of CD8), suggesting broad maintenance of memory.

The sequence is built from TRBV5-1 and TRBJ2-1; confidence is insufficient to name the D gene. The source was PBMCs, collected before the yellow fever booster vaccination. The TCR originated in a man aged 18-30 years who received the YFV17D yellow fever vaccine. This receptor carries the CDR3 CASSLVDSSYNEQFF. In nucleotides, the sequence is TGCGCCAGCAGCTTGGTAGATAGCTCCTACAATGAGCAGTTCTTC. Reference TRBV5-1 and TRBJ2-1 proteins supply the regions before and after the CDR3; the full variable domain is: KAGVTQTPRYLIKTRGQQVTLSCSPISGHRSVSWYQQTPGQGLQFLFEYFSETQRNKGNFPGRFSGRQFSNSRSEMNVSTLELGDSALYLCASSLVDSSYNEQFFGPGTRLTVL.